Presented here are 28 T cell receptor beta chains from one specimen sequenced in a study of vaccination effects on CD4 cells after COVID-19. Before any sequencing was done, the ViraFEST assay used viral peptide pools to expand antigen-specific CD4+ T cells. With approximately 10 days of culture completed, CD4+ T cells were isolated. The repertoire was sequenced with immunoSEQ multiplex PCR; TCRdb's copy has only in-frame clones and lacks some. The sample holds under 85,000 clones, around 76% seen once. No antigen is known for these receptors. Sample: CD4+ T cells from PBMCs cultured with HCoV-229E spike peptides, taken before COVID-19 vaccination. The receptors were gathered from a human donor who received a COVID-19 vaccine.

This CDR3 is CASSTGRTLSNYGYTF. In DNA, the CDR3 is TGTGCCAGTAGTACGGGACGGACCCTTTCTAACTATGGCTACACCTTC. The genes are TRBV19 and TRBJ1-2; D may be TRBD1 (5 bases). With 4 bases removed from V and 0 bases from J, the gap between germline ends came to 15 bases. The length of the CDR3 is 16 residues. The germline V gene encodes CDR1 LNHDA and CDR2 SQIVND (reference sequence).

CDR3 residues: CASSLAGGGGTQYF. CDR3 coding DNA: TGCGCCAGCAGCTTGGCGGGGGGAGGAGGGACCCAGTACTTC. This chain links TRBV5-1 with TRBJ2-5; 7 bases align to TRBD2. There are 14 residues in the CDR3. J was trimmed by 7 bases and V by 0 bases; bases with no gene match: 6. Germline lookup yields CDR1 SGHRS and CDR2 YFSETQ.

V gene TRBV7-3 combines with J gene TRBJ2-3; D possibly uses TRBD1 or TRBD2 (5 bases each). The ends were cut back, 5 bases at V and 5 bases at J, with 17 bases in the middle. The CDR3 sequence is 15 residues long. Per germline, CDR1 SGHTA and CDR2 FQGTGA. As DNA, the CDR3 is TGTGCCAGCAGCAACACCGGGACCTACGGAGATACGCAGTATTTT. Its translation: CASSNTGTYGDTQYF.

CDR3 DNA: TGTGCCAGCAGCGTAGTCGCAGACGGGGAGCTGTTTTTT. Translated: CASSVVADGELFF. V gene TRBV9 combines with J gene TRBJ2-2, with D uncertain. The CDR3 length is 13 residues. The V end lost 0 bases, the J end lost 7 bases, and 7 bases lay between the germline ends. The germline V gene encodes CDR1 SGDLS and CDR2 YYNGEE.

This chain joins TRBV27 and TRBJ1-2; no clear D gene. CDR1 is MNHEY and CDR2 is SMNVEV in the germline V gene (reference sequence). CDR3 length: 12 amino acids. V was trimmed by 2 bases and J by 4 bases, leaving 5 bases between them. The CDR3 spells CASSLDGYGYTF. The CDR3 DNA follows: TGTGCCAGCAGTTTAGACGGCTATGGCTACACCTTC.

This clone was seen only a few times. The CDR3 protein is CASSYRWASTDTQYF. The CDR3 nucleotides are TGTGCCAGCAGTTACAGGTGGGCTAGCACAGATACGCAGTATTTT. The chain recombines TRBV6-2 or TRBV6-3 with TRBJ2-3; D call uncertain. This CDR3 is 15 amino acids long. Trimming cost V 2 bases and J 0 bases, with 9 bases left between them. Germline CDR1 is MNHEY and CDR2 is SVGEGT.

The CDR3 region has the DNA TGTGCCAGTAGTATAGTAGTGGGTAGCGGTGGCTACACCTTC. Translation: CASSIVVGSGGYTF. The chain is built from TRBV19 and TRBJ1-2; D remains unclear. The CDR3 sequence is 14 residues long. The germline CDR1 and CDR2 sequences are LNHDA and SQIVND (reference sequence). Trimming shortened V by 1 base and J by 7 bases, and 13 bases separated the two germline ends. The full variable domain, completed using reference TRBV19 and TRBJ1-2, is DGGITQSPKYLFRKEGQNVTLSCEQNLNHDAMYWYRQDPGQGLRLIYYSQIVNDFQKGDIAEGYSVSREKKESFPLTVTSAQKNPTAFYLCASSIVVGSGGYTFGSGTRLTVV.

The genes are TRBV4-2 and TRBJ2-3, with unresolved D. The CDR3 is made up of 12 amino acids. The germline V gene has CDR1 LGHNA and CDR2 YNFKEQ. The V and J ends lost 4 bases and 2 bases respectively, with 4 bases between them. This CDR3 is CASSRNTDTQYF. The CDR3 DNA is TGTGCCAGCAGCCGAAACACAGATACGCAGTATTTT.

CDR3 bases: TGTGCCAGTAGTACCGGACAGGACCAAGAGACCCAGTACTTC. Translation gives CASSTGQDQETQYF. The chain links TRBV19 to TRBJ2-5; 7 bases agree with TRBD1. The CDR3 has 14 amino acids. The V gene's germline CDR1 is LNHDA and CDR2 SQIVND (reference sequence). The trim removed 4 bases at V and 0 bases at J, leaving 2 bases unmatched.

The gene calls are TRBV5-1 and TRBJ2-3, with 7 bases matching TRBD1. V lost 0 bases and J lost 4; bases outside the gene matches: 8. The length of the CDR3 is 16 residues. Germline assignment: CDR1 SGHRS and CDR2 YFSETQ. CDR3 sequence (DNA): TGCGCCAGCAGCTTGGGCTCAGGGGGTAGTTCAGATACGCAGTATTTT. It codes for CASSLGSGGSSDTQYF.

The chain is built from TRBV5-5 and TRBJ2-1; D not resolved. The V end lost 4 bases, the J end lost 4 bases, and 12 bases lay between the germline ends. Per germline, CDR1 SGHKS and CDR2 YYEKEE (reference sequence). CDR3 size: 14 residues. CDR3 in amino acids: CASSGQQIYNEQFF. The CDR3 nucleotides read TGTGCCAGCAGCGGCCAACAAATTTACAATGAGCAGTTCTTC. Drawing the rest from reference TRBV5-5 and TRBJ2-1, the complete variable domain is DAGVTQSPTHLIKTRGQQVTLRCSPISGHKSVSWYQQVLGQGPQFIFQYYEKEERGRGNFPDRFSARQFPNYSSELNVNALLLGDSALYLCASSGQQIYNEQFFGPGTRLTVL.

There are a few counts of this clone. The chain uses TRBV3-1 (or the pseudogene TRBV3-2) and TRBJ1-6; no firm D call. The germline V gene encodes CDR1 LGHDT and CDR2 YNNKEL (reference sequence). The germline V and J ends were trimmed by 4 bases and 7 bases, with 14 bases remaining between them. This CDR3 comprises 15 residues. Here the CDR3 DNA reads TGTGCCAGCAGCCTCCTGACGGTGGGAAATTCACCCCTCCACTTT. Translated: CASSLLTVGNSPLHF.

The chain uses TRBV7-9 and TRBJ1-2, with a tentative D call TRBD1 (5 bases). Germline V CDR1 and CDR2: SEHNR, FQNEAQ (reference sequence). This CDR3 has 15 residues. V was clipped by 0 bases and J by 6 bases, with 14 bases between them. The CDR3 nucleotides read TGTGCCAGCAGCTTAGCTGCAGGGACGTTTAATGGCTACACCTTC. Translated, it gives CASSLAAGTFNGYTF.

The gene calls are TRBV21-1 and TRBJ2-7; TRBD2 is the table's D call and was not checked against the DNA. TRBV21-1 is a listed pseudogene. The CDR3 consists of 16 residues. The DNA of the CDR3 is TGTGCCAGCAGCAAATGTGGCGGATTACTAATATACGAGCAGTACGTC. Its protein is CASSKCGGLLIYEQYV.

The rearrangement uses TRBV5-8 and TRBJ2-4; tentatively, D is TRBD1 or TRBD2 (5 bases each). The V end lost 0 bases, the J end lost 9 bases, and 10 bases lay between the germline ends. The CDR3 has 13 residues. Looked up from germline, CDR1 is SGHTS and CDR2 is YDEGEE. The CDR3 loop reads CASSLVGVGIQYF. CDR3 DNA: TGTGCCAGCAGCTTGGTGGGGGTAGGCATTCAGTACTTC.

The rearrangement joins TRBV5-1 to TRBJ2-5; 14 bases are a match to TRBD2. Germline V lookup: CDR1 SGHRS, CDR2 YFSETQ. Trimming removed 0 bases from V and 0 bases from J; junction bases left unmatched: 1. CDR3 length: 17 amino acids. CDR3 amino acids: CASSLGGLAGDQETQYF. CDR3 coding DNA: TGCGCCAGCAGCTTGGGGGGACTAGCGGGGGACCAAGAGACCCAGTACTTC. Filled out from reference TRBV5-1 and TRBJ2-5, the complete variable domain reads KAGVTQTPRYLIKTRGQQVTLSCSPISGHRSVSWYQQTPGQGLQFLFEYFSETQRNKGNFPGRFSGRQFSNSRSEMNVSTLELGDSALYLCASSLGGLAGDQETQYFGPGTRLLVL.

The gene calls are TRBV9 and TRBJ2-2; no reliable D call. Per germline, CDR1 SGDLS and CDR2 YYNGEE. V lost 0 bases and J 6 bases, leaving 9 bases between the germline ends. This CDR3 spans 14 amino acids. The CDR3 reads CASSVGLLPGELFF. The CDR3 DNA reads TGTGCCAGCAGCGTAGGTTTGCTTCCCGGGGAGCTGTTTTTT. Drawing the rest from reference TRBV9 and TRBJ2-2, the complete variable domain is DSGVTQTPKHLITATGQRVTLRCSPRSGDLSVYWYQQSLDQGLQFLIQYYNGEERAKGNILERFSAQQFPDLHSELNLSSLELGDSALYFCASSVGLLPGELFFGEGSRLTVL.

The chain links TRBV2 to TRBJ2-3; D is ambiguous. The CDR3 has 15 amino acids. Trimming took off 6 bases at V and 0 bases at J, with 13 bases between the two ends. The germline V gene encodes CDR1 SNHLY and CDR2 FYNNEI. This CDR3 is CASRGRRLSTDTQYF. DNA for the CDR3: TGTGCCAGCAGGGGCCGACGCCTTAGCACAGATACGCAGTATTTT.

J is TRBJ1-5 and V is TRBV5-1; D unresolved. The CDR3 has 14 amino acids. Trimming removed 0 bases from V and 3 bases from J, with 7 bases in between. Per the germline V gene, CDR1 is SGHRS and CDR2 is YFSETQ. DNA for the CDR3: TGCGCCAGCAGCTTGGGCAGTCCCAATCAGCCCCAGCATTTT. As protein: CASSLGSPNQPQHF.

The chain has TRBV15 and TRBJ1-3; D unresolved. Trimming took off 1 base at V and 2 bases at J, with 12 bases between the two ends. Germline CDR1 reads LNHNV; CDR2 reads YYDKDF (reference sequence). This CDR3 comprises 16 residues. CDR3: CATSRGEGPPGNTIYF. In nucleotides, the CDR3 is TGTGCCACCAGCAGAGGCGAAGGACCGCCTGGAAACACCATATATTTT.

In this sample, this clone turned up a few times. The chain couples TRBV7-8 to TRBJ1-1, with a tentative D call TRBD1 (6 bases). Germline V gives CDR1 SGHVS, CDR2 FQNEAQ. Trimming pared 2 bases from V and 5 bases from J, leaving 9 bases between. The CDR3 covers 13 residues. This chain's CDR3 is CASSLQGWTEAFF. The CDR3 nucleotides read TGTGCCAGCAGCTTACAGGGGTGGACTGAAGCTTTCTTT.

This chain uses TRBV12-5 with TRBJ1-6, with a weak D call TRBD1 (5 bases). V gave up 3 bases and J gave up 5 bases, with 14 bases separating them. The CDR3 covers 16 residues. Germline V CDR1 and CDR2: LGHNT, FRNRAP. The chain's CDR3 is CASGLRSGLDNSPLHF. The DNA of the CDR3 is TGTGCTAGTGGTTTACGATCAGGGTTAGATAATTCACCCCTCCACTTT.

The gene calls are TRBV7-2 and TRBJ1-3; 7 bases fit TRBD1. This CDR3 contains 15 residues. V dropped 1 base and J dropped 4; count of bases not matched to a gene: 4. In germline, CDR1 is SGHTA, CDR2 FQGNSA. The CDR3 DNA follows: TGTGCCAGCAGCTTAGACAGGGGATACGGAAACACCATATATTTT. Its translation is CASSLDRGYGNTIYF.

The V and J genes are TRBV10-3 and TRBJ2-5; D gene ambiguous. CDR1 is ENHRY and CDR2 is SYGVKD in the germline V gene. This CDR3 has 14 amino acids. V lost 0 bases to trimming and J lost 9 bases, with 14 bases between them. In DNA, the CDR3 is TGTGCCATCAGTGAGTCGGCAGAGGCGAGCCCCCAGTACTTC. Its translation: CAISESAEASPQYF.

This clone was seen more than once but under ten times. The CDR3 protein is CASSPRQGGEQYV. CDR3 nucleotide sequence: TGTGCCAGCAGCCCCAGACAGGGGGGCGAGCAGTACGTC. This chain connects TRBV7-2 to TRBJ2-7, with 9 bases matching TRBD1. V lost 5 bases and J lost 6; bases outside the gene matches: 5. This CDR3 has 13 residues. Germline V lookup: CDR1 SGHTA, CDR2 FQGNSA.

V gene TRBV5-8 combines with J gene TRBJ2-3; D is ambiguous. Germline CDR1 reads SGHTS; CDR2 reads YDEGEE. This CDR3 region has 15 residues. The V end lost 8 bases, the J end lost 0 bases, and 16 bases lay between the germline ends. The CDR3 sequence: CASPSRIPSTDTQYF. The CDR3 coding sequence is TGTGCCAGTCCGTCAAGGATACCTAGCACAGATACGCAGTATTTT.

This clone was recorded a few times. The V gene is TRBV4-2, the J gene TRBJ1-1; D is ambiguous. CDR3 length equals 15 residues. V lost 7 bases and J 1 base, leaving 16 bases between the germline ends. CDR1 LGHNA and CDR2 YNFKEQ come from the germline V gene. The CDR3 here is CASTVEIRQNTEAFF. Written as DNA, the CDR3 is TGTGCCAGCACCGTCGAAATCCGACAGAACACTGAAGCTTTCTTT.

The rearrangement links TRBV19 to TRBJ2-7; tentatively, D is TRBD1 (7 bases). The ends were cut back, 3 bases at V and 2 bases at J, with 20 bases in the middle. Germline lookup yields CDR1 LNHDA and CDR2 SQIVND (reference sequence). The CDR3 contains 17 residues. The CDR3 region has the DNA TGTGCCAGTAGTATTTGGGACTCCCAGAGGGGGCCCTACGAGCAGTACGTC. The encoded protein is CASSIWDSQRGPYEQYV.